The 31 T cell receptor beta chains below were found in one sample sequenced in a study of human T cells and chemical hapten exposure. Described time point: patch test 2, 6 weeks after DPC sensitization. Treatment indicated: therapeutic diphenylcyclopropenone sensitization with weekly scalp DPC. TCRdb independently ran MiXCR on the RACE reads; one entry per CDR3 protein. The sample contains approximately 89,000 distinct CDR3 sequences, less than 8% of which appear only once. Sample: whole blood, taken in connection with sensitization to the hapten diphenylcyclopropenone (DPC). The source of these receptors is a woman aged 25 to 39 with alopecia areata. Some clones in this sample may be carry-over from other donors' samples.

This clonotype has only a few counts. The V call is TRBV6-1, the J call TRBJ2-2; TRBD1 agrees at 8 bases. CDR1 and CDR2 (germline): MNHNS, SASEGT. The CDR3 has 15 amino acids. After removal of 6 bases from V and 7 bases from J, the junction contained 10 bases not matched to a gene. The CDR3 DNA reads as TGTGCCAGCAGACTACTGACAGGGGCGGTCGGGGAGCTGTTTTTT. Its translation: CASRLLTGAVGELFF.

This clonotype was counted many times. The chain has TRBV5-6 and TRBJ1-1, with D maybe TRBD1 (6 bases). Germline assignment: CDR1 SGHDT and CDR2 YYEEEE. This CDR3 comprises 13 residues. Trimming cost V 6 bases and J 2 bases, with 11 bases left between them. CDR3 DNA: TGTGCCAGCAATAAGGACAGAAACACTGAAGCTTTCTTT. It specifies CASNKDRNTEAFF. Using reference TRBV5-6 and TRBJ1-1 for the parts outside the CDR3, the full variable domain is DAGVTQSPTHLIKTRGQQVTLRCSPKSGHDTVSWYQQALGQGPQFIFQYYEEEERQRGNFPDRFSGHQFPNYSSELNVNALLLGDSALYLCASNKDRNTEAFFGQGTRLTVV.

The rearrangement uses TRBV29-1 and TRBJ1-1; D uncertain. The V and J ends lost 5 bases and 5 bases respectively, with 12 bases between them. This CDR3 has 12 amino acids. CDR1 and CDR2 from the germline V gene are SQVTM and ANQGSEA. The CDR3 protein is CSVTTVRTEAFF. The CDR3 DNA is TGCAGCGTTACCACAGTTAGGACTGAAGCTTTCTTT.

This clonotype has a count of ten or more. The CDR3 DNA is TGTGCCAGCAGCACCCGACTAGCGGGGGCACGGGATACGCAGTATTTT. This gives the protein CASSTRLAGARDTQYF. This chain connects TRBV11-1 to TRBJ2-3, with TRBD2 matching 12 bases. After removal of 5 bases from V and 6 bases from J, the junction contained 9 bases not matched to a gene. Germline assignment: CDR1 SGHAT and CDR2 FQDESV (reference sequence). The CDR3 consists of 16 residues.

This rearrangement joins TRBV6-1 to TRBJ2-3; D tentatively reads TRBD1 or TRBD2 (5 bases each). CDR1 is MNHNS and CDR2 is SASEGT in the germline V gene. Trimming removed 2 bases at V and 2 bases at J, with 11 bases between. The CDR3 is made up of 15 amino acids. The CDR3 spells CASSEPGSYTDTQYF. The CDR3 DNA reads TGTGCCAGCAGTGAACCAGGGAGCTACACAGATACGCAGTATTTT.

This clonotype was picked up many times. The rearrangement links TRBV18 to TRBJ1-1; D remains unclear. Germline V gene lookup returns CDR1 KGHSH and CDR2 LQKENI. The CDR3 has 14 amino acids. V was pared by 1 base and J by 3 bases, with 9 bases between. The CDR3, as DNA: TGTGCCAGCTCACCACAGGAGGGTCACACTGAAGCTTTCTTT. This encodes CASSPQEGHTEAFF.

This clonotype was counted only a few times. The rearrangement uses TRBV19 and TRBJ2-7; TRBD1 is a possible D gene (6 bases). This CDR3 comprises 15 residues. Germline lookup yields CDR1 LNHDA and CDR2 SQIVND (reference sequence). Trimming cost V 5 bases and J 2 bases, with 16 bases left between them. The CDR3 nucleotides read TGTGCCAGTAGTGCCGCTACAGGGATCCCCTACGAGCAGTACTTC. Protein sequence: CASSAATGIPYEQYF.

This clonotype has a count of ten or more. The V and J genes are TRBV5-1 and TRBJ2-7; D unresolved. Germline V lookup: CDR1 SGHRS, CDR2 YFSETQ. The CDR3 has 14 amino acids. The V end was cut by 4 bases, the J end by 1 base, with 12 bases between. The CDR3 DNA sequence: TGCGCCAGCAGCCAACAGTTAACGTCCTACGAGCAGTACTTC. This sequence encodes CASSQQLTSYEQYF.

This clonotype was seen repeatedly, ten times or more. The rearrangement uses TRBV18 and TRBJ1-3; D remains ambiguous. Deletions cut 6 bases from V and 0 bases from J, with 12 bases between. Germline values: CDR1 KGHSH, CDR2 LQKENI. The CDR3 loop spans 15 amino acids. The CDR3 is CASSVPGLSGNTIYF. CDR3 in DNA: TGTGCCAGCTCTGTACCAGGCCTCTCTGGAAACACCATATATTTT.

There are many counts of this clonotype. This chain links TRBV5-1 with TRBJ1-2; D is undetermined. This CDR3 is 13 amino acids long. Germline assignment: CDR1 SGHRS and CDR2 YFSETQ. V lost 0 bases and J 3 bases, leaving 6 bases between the germline ends. The CDR3 is CASSLGQDYGYTF. In nucleotides, the CDR3 is TGCGCCAGCAGCTTGGGGCAGGACTATGGCTACACCTTC.

This clonotype was found many times. The chain uses TRBV7-9 and TRBJ1-1, with a tentative D call TRBD1 (6 bases). CDR3 size: 15 residues. From germline, CDR1 is SEHNR and CDR2 FQNEAQ (reference sequence). The germline V and J ends were trimmed by 1 base and 0 bases, with 9 bases remaining between them. The CDR3 DNA sequence: TGTGCCAGCAGCTTAGAGGGGACAATGAACACTGAAGCTTTCTTT. Residues: CASSLEGTMNTEAFF.

In the case of this clonotype: Just one base apart from a much larger clone, this may be a read error. The rearrangement uses TRBV2 and TRBJ1-2, with TRBD1 as a possible D gene (5 bases). The V gene's germline CDR1 is SNHLY and CDR2 FYNNEI. CDR3 length: 14 residues. The CDR3 bases are TGTGCCAGCAGTAAAGCGTCAGCCTGGGACGGCTACACCTTC. This encodes CASSKASAWDGYTF.

Ten or more counts support this clonotype. V and J are TRBV30 and TRBJ2-7, with 12 nucleotides matching TRBD2. The junction had 5 bases not matched to a gene; V was cut back by 4 bases and J by 1 base. CDR3 length equals 15 residues. The V gene's germline CDR1 is GTSNPN and CDR2 SVGIG (reference sequence). The CDR3 spells CAWITGTSGSYEQYF. DNA for the CDR3: TGTGCCTGGATCACCGGGACTAGCGGGTCCTACGAGCAGTACTTC.

This clonotype showed up just a few times. This chain links TRBV20-1 with TRBJ1-6; maybe TRBD1 (5 bases). Germline V gives CDR1 DFQATT, CDR2 SNEGSKA (reference sequence). The V gene lost 6 bases and the J gene lost 8 bases, with 20 bases spanning the gap. CDR3 length equals 15 residues. CDR3 nucleotides: TGCAGTGCAAGCACACCGACAGCCCCGCATTCACCCCTCCACTTT. As protein: CSASTPTAPHSPLHF.

This clonotype has at least ten counts. At one of its ends the junction is not consistent with the germline gene, which may arise from a read error. This chain joins TRBV2 and TRBJ2-7; 9 nucleotides agree with TRBD1. CDR3 length equals 14 residues. Germline CDR1 reads SNHLY; CDR2 reads FYNNEI. In DNA form, the CDR3 reads TGTGCCAGCAATGAACAGGGGGCACCTCGCGAGCAGTACTTC. Residues: CASNEQGAPREQYF.

This clonotype has a handful of counts. The chain carries TRBV14 and TRBJ1-6; a possible D gene is TRBD1 (5 bases). V was pared by 1 base and J by 0 bases, with 7 bases between. The germline V gene has CDR1 SGHDN and CDR2 FVKESK. This CDR3 region has 16 residues. In DNA form, the CDR3 reads TGTGCCAGCAGCCAAGCAACAGGCTCCTATAATTCACCCCTCCACTTT. Translated: CASSQATGSYNSPLHF.

This clonotype occurred many times. CDR3 coding DNA: TGTGCCAGCAGCCAGCAGGGGGGCAGAAGTGAAGCTTTCTTT. Encoded protein: CASSQQGGRSEAFF. The chain joins TRBV3-1 to TRBJ1-1, with 7 bases identical to TRBD1. V was pared by 3 bases and J by 7 bases, with 8 bases of the junction left unmatched. Germline V gives CDR1 LGHDT, CDR2 YNNKEL (reference sequence). The CDR3 has 14 residues.

This clonotype occurred many times. The chain couples TRBV10-3 to TRBJ2-3; possibly TRBD1 for D (6 bases). Deletions cut 6 bases from V and 2 bases from J, with 18 bases between. Germline V lookup: CDR1 ENHRY, CDR2 SYGVKD. There are 16 residues in the CDR3. The CDR3 DNA is TGTGCCATCAGGAACGGGGCAGGGGAACACACAGATACGCAGTATTTT. Translation gives CAIRNGAGEHTDTQYF.

This clonotype showed up just a few times. The genes are TRBV20-1 and TRBJ1-4; no clear D. Germline CDR1 is DFQATT and CDR2 is SNEGSKA (reference sequence). V was pared by 8 bases and J by 0 bases, with 10 bases between. CDR3 length equals 13 residues. The CDR3 protein is CSPWEATNEKLFF. The CDR3 nucleotides read TGCAGTCCCTGGGAAGCAACTAATGAAAAACTGTTTTTT.

V and J are TRBV18 and TRBJ2-1; TRBD2 aligns across 7 bases. Trimming took 3 bases from V and 6 from J; bases not matched to a gene: 5. This CDR3 has 14 amino acids. Per the germline V gene, CDR1 is KGHSH and CDR2 is LQKENI. CDR3 loop: CASSPLASGNEQFF. The CDR3 region has the DNA TGTGCCAGCTCACCCCTCGCTAGCGGCAATGAGCAGTTCTTC. Combining the CDR3 with reference TRBV18 and TRBJ2-1 gives the whole variable domain NAGVMQNPRHLVRRRGQEARLRCSPMKGHSHVYWYRQLPEEGLKFMVYLQKENIIDESGMPKERFSAEFPKEGPSILRIQQVVRGDSAAYFCASSPLASGNEQFFGPGTRLTVL.

This clonotype has only a few counts. The rearrangement links TRBV5-1 to TRBJ2-5; 10 positions match TRBD2. The CDR3 extends over 17 amino acids. V dropped 3 bases and J dropped 2; count of bases not matched to a gene: 10. The germline CDR1 and CDR2 sequences are SGHRS and YFSETQ. DNA for the CDR3: TGCGCCAGCAGCTCCAGATCTAGCGGGGGTCATCAAGAGACCCAGTACTTC. This translates into CASSSRSSGGHQETQYF. Drawing the rest from reference TRBV5-1 and TRBJ2-5, the complete variable domain is KAGVTQTPRYLIKTRGQQVTLSCSPISGHRSVSWYQQTPGQGLQFLFEYFSETQRNKGNFPGRFSGRQFSNSRSEMNVSTLELGDSALYLCASSSRSSGGHQETQYFGPGTRLLVL.

The chain combines TRBV7-9 with TRBJ1-1; TRBD1 might be the D (6 bases). Germline-derived CDR1 and CDR2 are SEHNR and FQNEAQ (reference sequence). Trimming shortened V by 3 bases and J by 3 bases, and 17 bases separated the two germline ends. There are 16 residues in the CDR3. CDR3 region: CASSFPRLTGDTEAFF. In DNA, the CDR3 is TGTGCCAGCAGCTTTCCCCGCCTGACAGGAGACACTGAAGCTTTCTTT.

This clonotype was detected ten times or more. The V gene is TRBV6-5, the J gene TRBJ2-7; D is unresolved. Germline CDR1 reads MNHEY; CDR2 reads SVGAGI. CDR3 size: 16 residues. The V end lost 6 bases, the J end lost 3 bases, and 21 bases lay between the germline ends. The CDR3 nucleotides are TGTGCCAGCAGGCCCCGCTCTGGAGTAAAAAACTACGAGCAGTACTTC. It specifies CASRPRSGVKNYEQYF.

This clonotype was seen a few times. The chain combines TRBV12-3 or TRBV12-4 with TRBJ2-3; 8 bases are a match to TRBD2. This CDR3 comprises 15 residues. The trim removed 3 bases at V and 3 bases at J, leaving 5 bases unmatched. DNA for the CDR3: TGTGCCAGCAGTTTCGGGGGGGCCAGGACAGATACGCAGTATTTT. It translates to CASSFGGARTDTQYF.

Ten or more counts support this clonotype. The chain uses TRBV7-9 and TRBJ2-4; 7 bases align to TRBD1. The germline CDR1 and CDR2 sequences are SEHNR and FQNEAQ (reference sequence). The CDR3 length is 13 residues. The junction had 7 bases not matched to a gene; V was cut back by 7 bases and J by 7 bases. CDR3 sequence: CASTTTGVNIQYF. CDR3 DNA: TGTGCCAGCACCACTACAGGGGTCAACATTCAGTACTTC.

This clonotype was picked up many times. V gene TRBV7-9 combines with J gene TRBJ1-6, with D unresolved. From germline, CDR1 is SEHNR and CDR2 FQNEAQ (reference sequence). V was pared by 2 bases and J by 3 bases, with 8 bases between. The CDR3 is 15 amino acids. The CDR3 nucleotides read TGTGCCAGCAGCTTAATGAGAGGCTATAATTCACCCCTCCACTTT. Its protein product is CASSLMRGYNSPLHF. Looking up the rest from reference TRBV7-9 and TRBJ1-6 gives the full variable domain: DTGVSQNPRHKITKRGQNVTFRCDPISEHNRLYWYRQTLGQGPEFLTYFQNEAQLEKSRLLSDRFSAERPKGSFSTLEIQRTEQGDSAMYLCASSLMRGYNSPLHFGNGTRLTVT.

This clonotype was observed many times. The chain links TRBV7-9 to TRBJ1-4; D gene ambiguous. Germline V CDR1 and CDR2: SEHNR, FQNEAQ (reference sequence). The CDR3 runs to 13 residues. Trimming stripped 3 bases from V and 4 bases from J, with 6 bases between. The CDR3 reads CASSFPINEKLFF. CDR3 nucleotide sequence: TGTGCCAGCAGCTTTCCCATTAATGAAAAACTGTTTTTT.

The V call is TRBV14, the J call TRBJ1-3; no clear D gene. V lost 4 bases to trimming and J lost 4 bases, with 20 bases between them. CDR1 and CDR2 (germline): SGHDN, FVKESK. This CDR3 has 17 residues. CDR3 in DNA: TGTGCCAGCAGCCCACCATACCGGGAGCCCCTCGGAAACACCATATATTTT. Translation: CASSPPYREPLGNTIYF.

The chain joins TRBV5-4 to TRBJ2-3; 8 bases align to TRBD2. Germline assignment: CDR1 SGHNT and CDR2 YYREEE (reference sequence). CDR3 size: 16 residues. J was trimmed by 4 bases and V by 4 bases; bases with no gene match: 11. The CDR3 sequence: CASSLRTSPGADTQYF. DNA of the CDR3: TGTGCCAGCAGCCTGAGGACTAGCCCTGGGGCAGATACGCAGTATTTT.

This clonotype was recorded many times. V usage is TRBV10-3 and J usage is TRBJ2-1; the match to TRBD1 covers 8 bases. With 7 bases clipped from V and 7 bases from J, the junction kept 3 bases outside the gene matches. Germline loops: CDR1 ENHRY, CDR2 SYGVKD. CDR3 length equals 12 residues. This chain's CDR3 is CAITGQGNEQFF. CDR3 in DNA: TGTGCCATCACCGGACAGGGTAATGAGCAGTTCTTC.

This rearrangement joins TRBV7-9 to TRBJ1-2, with D possibly TRBD1 on 5 matching bases. The CDR3 runs to 14 residues. Trimming removed 4 bases at V and 3 bases at J, with 12 bases between. The germline V gene encodes CDR1 SEHNR and CDR2 FQNEAQ (reference sequence). The CDR3 here is CASSSNRNYYGYTF. DNA of the CDR3: TGTGCCAGCAGCTCTAACAGGAACTACTATGGCTACACCTTC.